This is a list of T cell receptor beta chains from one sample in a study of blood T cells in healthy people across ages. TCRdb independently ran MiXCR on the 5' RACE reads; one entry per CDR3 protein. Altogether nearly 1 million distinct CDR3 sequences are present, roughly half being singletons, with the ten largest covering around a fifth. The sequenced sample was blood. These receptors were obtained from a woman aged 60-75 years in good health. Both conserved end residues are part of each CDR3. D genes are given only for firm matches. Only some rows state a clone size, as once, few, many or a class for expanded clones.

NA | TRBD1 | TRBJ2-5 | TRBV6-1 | TGTGCCAGCAGTAGACAGGGGGCTTCGGAGACCCAGTACTTC | CASSRQGASETQYF
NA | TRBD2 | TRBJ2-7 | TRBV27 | TGTGCCAGCAGTCCTAACGGGGGAGGGCCCCACGAGCAGTACTTC | CASSPNGGGPHEQYF
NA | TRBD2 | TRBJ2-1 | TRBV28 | TGTGCCAGCGGTCCGGGACTAGGTCGCAATGAGCAGTTCTTC | CASGPGLGRNEQFF
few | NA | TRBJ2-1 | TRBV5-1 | TGCGCCAGCAGCTTGTCTAATCCGAGATACAATGAGCAGTTCTTC | CASSLSNPRYNEQFF
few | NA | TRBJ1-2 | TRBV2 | TGTGCCAGCAAAGGGGGAGGATATGGCTACACCTTC | CASKGGGYGYTF
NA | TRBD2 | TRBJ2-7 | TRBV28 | TGTGCCAGCAACCAACCGGGACTAGCGGTCTCCTACGAGCAGTACTTC | CASNQPGLAVSYEQYF
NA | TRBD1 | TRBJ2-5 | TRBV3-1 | TGTGCCAGCAGCCACGGGACAGGGGGCCGAGAGACCCAGTACTTC | CASSHGTGGRETQYF
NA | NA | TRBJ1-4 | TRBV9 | TGTGCCAGCAGCGTGGGGGTAACTAATGAAAAACTGTTTTTT | CASSVGVTNEKLFF
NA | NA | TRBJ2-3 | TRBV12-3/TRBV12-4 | TGTGCCAGCAGTTTAGCGCATGCGTCAGATACGCAGTATTTT | CASSLAHASDTQYF
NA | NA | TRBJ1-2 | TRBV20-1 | TGCAGTGCTAGAAACGTCGGGGAACCTAGGTCTAACTATGGCTACACCTTC | CSARNVGEPRSNYGYTF
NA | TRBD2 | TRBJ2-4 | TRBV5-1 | TGCGCCAGCAGCCCACTGCGGGGGGCCAAAAACATTCAGTACTTC | CASSPLRGAKNIQYF
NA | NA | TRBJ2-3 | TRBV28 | TGTGCCAGCAGTGGCGGGTACACAGATACGCAGTATTTT | CASSGGYTDTQYF
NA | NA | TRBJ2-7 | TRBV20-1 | TGCAGTGCCGGGGGTCCGCAAGAGCAGTACTTC | CSAGGPQEQYF
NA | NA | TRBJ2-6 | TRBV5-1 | TGCGCCAGCAGCTGGGGACACCCCAGCGCGGGGGCCAACGTCCTGACTTTC | CASSWGHPSAGANVLTF
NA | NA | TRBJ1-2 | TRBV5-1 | TGCGCCAGCAGCTCCCCTGACGGTCCTACTGGCTATGGCTACACCTTC | CASSSPDGPTGYGYTF
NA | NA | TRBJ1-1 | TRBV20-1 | TGCAGTGCTAGAGACCCCGACTGGGAGAACACTGAAGCTTTCTTT | CSARDPDWENTEAFF
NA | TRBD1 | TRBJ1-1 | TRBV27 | TGTGCCAGCAGTTTATGGGGGACAGAAACTGAAGCTTTCTTT | CASSLWGTETEAFF
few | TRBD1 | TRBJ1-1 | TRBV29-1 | TGCAGCGGGCGACAGGGGGGGACTGAAGCTTTCTTT | CSGRQGGTEAFF
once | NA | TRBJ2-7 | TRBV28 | TGTGCCAGCAGTACGGGGGAGTCCTACGAGCAGTACTTC | CASSTGESYEQYF
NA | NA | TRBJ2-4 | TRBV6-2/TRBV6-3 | TGTGCCAGCAGTTCTAGACAGCCCTTCGCCAAAAACATTCAGTACTTC | CASSSRQPFAKNIQYF
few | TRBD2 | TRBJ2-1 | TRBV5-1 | TGCGCCAGCAGCTTGGGGGTCGGACTAGTAAACCTGGGAGAGCAGTTCTTC | CASSLGVGLVNLGEQFF
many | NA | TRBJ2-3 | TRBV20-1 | TGCAGTGCCCGAGTTGGGGGCTTGAGCACAGATACGCAGTATTTT | CSARVGGLSTDTQYF
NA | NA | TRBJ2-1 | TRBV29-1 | TGCAGCGTTGGACCCCCGGGGAATGAGCAGTTCTTC | CSVGPPGNEQFF
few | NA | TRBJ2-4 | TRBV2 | TGTGCCAGCAGTGAAGCAGGCCCAAACATTCAGTACTTC | CASSEAGPNIQYF
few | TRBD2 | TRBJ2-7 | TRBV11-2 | TGTGCCAGCAGCTTAGATTCGGGACTAGTGCCCTACGAGCAGTACTTC | CASSLDSGLVPYEQYF
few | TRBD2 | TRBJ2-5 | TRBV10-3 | TGTGCCATCAGTGATATGGGACTAGCGGGAAAGGGGGCTAGGAATGAGCAGTACTTC | CAISDMGLAGKGARNEQYF
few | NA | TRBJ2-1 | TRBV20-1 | TGCAGTGCTCGCGGACTGAGCTCCTACAATGAGCAGTTCTTC | CSARGLSSYNEQFF
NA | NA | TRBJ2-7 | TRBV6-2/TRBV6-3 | TGTGCCAGCAGACCGGACTTTGACTACGAGCAGTACTTC | CASRPDFDYEQYF
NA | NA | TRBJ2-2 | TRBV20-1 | TGCAGTGCTAGGGTGCAGACCGGGGAGCTGTTTTTT | CSARVQTGELFF
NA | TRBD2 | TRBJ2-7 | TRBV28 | TGTGCCAGCGGTTGGAGGACTAGCGGGACCTACGAGCAGTACTTC | CASGWRTSGTYEQYF
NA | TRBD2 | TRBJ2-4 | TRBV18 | TGTGCCAGCTCCCCCCCTAGCGGGAGGGGGGGCATTCAGTACTTC | CASSPPSGRGGIQYF
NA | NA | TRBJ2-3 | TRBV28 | TGTGCCAGCACCCCTGCGGGCGGGACAGATACGCAGTATTTT | CASTPAGGTDTQYF
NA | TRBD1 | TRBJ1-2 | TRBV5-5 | TGTGCCAGCAGCTTGTTCGGGACAGCAGCTAACTATGGCTACACCTTC | CASSLFGTAANYGYTF
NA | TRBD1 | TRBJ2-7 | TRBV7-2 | TGTGCCAGCAGCGCGAAACAGGGGGCCTGGTACGAGCAGTACTTC | CASSAKQGAWYEQYF
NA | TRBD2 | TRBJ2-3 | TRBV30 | TGTGCCTGGAGATCTAGCGGGAGATTCGCAGATACGCAGTATTTT | CAWRSSGRFADTQYF
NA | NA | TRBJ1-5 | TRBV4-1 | TGCGCCAGCAGCCAAGATTTCGGGAGCAATCAGCCCCAGCATTTT | CASSQDFGSNQPQHF
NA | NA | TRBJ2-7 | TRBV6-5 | TGTGCCAGCAGTTACTCTACGTCAGGGCAGTCCGAGCAGTACTTC | CASSYSTSGQSEQYF
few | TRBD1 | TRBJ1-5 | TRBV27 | TGTGCCAGCAGTCCCCGGACAGGGACGGCGTATCAGCCCCAGCATTTT | CASSPRTGTAYQPQHF
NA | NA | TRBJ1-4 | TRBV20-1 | TGCAGTGCTACGGCGGACAGCCTTGATGAAAAACTGTTTTTT | CSATADSLDEKLFF
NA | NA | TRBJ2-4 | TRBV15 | TGTGCCACCAGCAGAGATGACAGCAAAAACATTCAGTACTTC | CATSRDDSKNIQYF
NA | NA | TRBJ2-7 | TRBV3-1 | TGTGCCAGCAGCCATGCGACCGCAGATACCGAGCAGTACTTC | CASSHATADTEQYF
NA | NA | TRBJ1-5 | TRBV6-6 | TGTGCCAGCAGTTACTCGGTCGGTAGCAATCAGCCCCAGCATTTT | CASSYSVGSNQPQHF
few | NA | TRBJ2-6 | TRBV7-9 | TGTGCCAGCAGCTATAGAGGGTGGGGACAGGCCAACGTCCTGACTTTC | CASSYRGWGQANVLTF
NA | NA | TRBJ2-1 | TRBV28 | TGTGCCAGCAGTTTAGGTTCCGACAGAAACCGGTTCTTC | CASSLGSDRNRFF
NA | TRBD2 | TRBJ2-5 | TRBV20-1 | TGCAGTGCTAGAGGGGTACTGGCGGGAGGGGGTGAGACCCAGTACTTC | CSARGVLAGGGETQYF